Listed below are T cell receptor beta chains from one sample, sequenced in a study of T cell responses to AZD1222 COVID-19 vaccine. This table comes from immunoSEQ multiplex PCR, and its TCRdb copy is limited to in-frame clones, with some not included. The table has under 95,000 clones, more than 90% seen once; the top ten hold approximately 3%. The sequencing here drew on peripheral blood, taken on day 0 of AZD1222 vaccination. The receptors originated from an adult in good health. The CDR3 runs from the conserved cysteine through the conserved F or W. The D gene is left open where the match is weak. Rows give clone size only sometimes, using once, few, many, or a class for an expanded clone.

CDR3aa	CDR3nt	len	abundance	d_gene	v_gene	j_gene
CASRKAAGVSYEQYF	TGTGCCAGCAGGAAAGCGGCGGGAGTATCCTACGAGCAGTACTTC	15	.	TRBD2	TRBV27	TRBJ2-7
CASTVGTEAFF	TGTGCCAGCACCGTCGGCACTGAAGCTTTCTTT	11	.	.	TRBV5-6	TRBJ1-1
CASSFDRVGTGELFF	TGTGCCAGCAGCTTCGACAGGGTCGGTACCGGGGAGCTGTTTTTT	15	.	TRBD1	TRBV7-8	TRBJ2-2
CSARSGGRAEDFEKLFF	TGCAGCGCCCGATCCGGGGGACGCGCCGAGGATTTTGAAAAACTGTTTTTT	17	.	.	TRBV29-1	TRBJ1-4
CASSFGFGVSPLHF	TGTGCCAGCAGTTTTGGTTTCGGGGTGTCACCCCTCCACTTT	14	once	.	TRBV28	TRBJ1-6
CATSPRANTGELFF	TGTGCCACCTCGCCAAGGGCGAACACCGGGGAGCTGTTTTTT	14	.	.	TRBV11-3	TRBJ2-2
CASSLGTGSGNTIYF	TGCGCCAGCAGCTTGGGGACAGGCTCTGGAAACACCATATATTTT	15	.	TRBD1	TRBV5-1	TRBJ1-3
CASTPGQETYEQYF	TGCGCCAGCACCCCAGGACAGGAAACCTACGAGCAGTACTTC	14	.	TRBD1	TRBV5-1	TRBJ2-7
CASSPWDRGQETQYF	TGTGCCAGCAGCCCCTGGGACAGGGGGCAAGAGACCCAGTACTTC	15	.	TRBD1	TRBV14	TRBJ2-5
CASSLGTGVAGELFF	TGTGCCAGCAGCTTGGGAACAGGGGTGGCCGGGGAGCTGTTTTTT	15	.	TRBD1	TRBV11-2	TRBJ2-2
CASLGARTYEQYF	TGTGCCAGCCTGGGGGCTAGAACCTACGAGCAGTACTTC	13	.	.	TRBV7-9	TRBJ2-7
CAISDWTSGDTGELFF	TGTGCCATCAGTGATTGGACTAGCGGGGACACCGGGGAGCTGTTTTTT	16	.	TRBD2	TRBV10-3	TRBJ2-2
CASSTGTNSPLHF	TGTGCCAGTAGTACAGGGACTAATTCACCCCTCCACTTT	13	few	.	TRBV19	TRBJ1-6
CASSLGTSSYEQYF	TGCGCCAGCAGCTTGGGCACCAGCTCCTACGAGCAGTACTTC	14	.	.	TRBV5-1	TRBJ2-7
CASRRSGELFF	TGTGCCAGCCGAAGATCCGGGGAGCTGTTTTTT	11	.	.	TRBV27	TRBJ2-2
CASSQEGHEQYF	TGTGCCAGCAGCCAAGAAGGCCACGAGCAGTACTTC	12	few	.	TRBV3-1/TRBV3-2	TRBJ2-7
CASSFGGRVAFF	TGTGCCAGCAGTTTTGGTGGTCGGGTAGCTTTCTTT	12	.	.	TRBV12-3/TRBV12-4	TRBJ1-1
CASSPATGTYEQYF	TGCGCCAGCAGCCCCGCGACAGGAACCTACGAGCAGTACTTC	14	.	.	TRBV5-1	TRBJ2-7
CASSLPTGTSGPSTDTQYF	TGTGCCAGCAGCTTACCTACCGGGACTAGCGGCCCTAGCACAGATACGCAGTATTTT	19	.	TRBD2	TRBV7-9	TRBJ2-3
CASSSQTGGIYEQYF	TGTGCCAGCAGCTCGCAGACAGGGGGTATTTACGAGCAGTACTTC	15	once	TRBD1	TRBV7-8	TRBJ2-7
CASSLPGYSYNEQFF	TGTGCCAGCAGCTTGCCAGGATACTCCTACAATGAGCAGTTCTTC	15	few	.	TRBV11-2	TRBJ2-1
CAISGQGFNTIYF	TGTGCCATCAGCGGACAGGGCTTCAACACCATATATTTT	13	.	TRBD1	TRBV10-3	TRBJ1-3
CASRGQGPYEQYF	TGTGCCAGCAGGGGACAGGGCCCCTACGAGCAGTACTTC	13	.	TRBD1	TRBV28	TRBJ2-7
CASSQIMNTEAFF	TGCGCCAGCAGTCAAATAATGAACACTGAAGCTTTCTTT	13	few	.	TRBV5-1	TRBJ1-1
CTNLRAVSYEQYF	TGCACTAATCTTAGGGCAGTCTCCTACGAGCAGTACTTC	13	once	.	TRBV5-1	TRBJ2-7
CASSYQQGGIYEQYF	TGTGCCAGCAGTTACCAACAGGGGGGAATTTACGAGCAGTACTTC	15	few	TRBD1	TRBV6-5	TRBJ2-7
CASSEEGISGANVLTF	TGTGCCAGCAGTGAAGAGGGGATCTCTGGGGCCAACGTCCTGACTTTC	16	.	.	TRBV2	TRBJ2-6
CSASAGSSPINEQFF	TGCAGTGCTAGTGCGGGGAGCAGTCCCATCAATGAGCAGTTCTTC	15	.	.	TRBV20-1	TRBJ2-1
CASSPGLAGVADEQFF	TGTGCCAGCAGTCCCGGACTAGCGGGAGTGGCGGATGAGCAGTTCTTC	16	.	TRBD2	TRBV28	TRBJ2-1
CASSLGGRSNYGYTF	TGTGCCAGCAGCTTGGGCGGACGGTCTAACTATGGCTACACCTTC	15	.	.	TRBV5-6	TRBJ1-2
CASSHPLRTSGSIEQYF	TGTGCCAGCAGCCACCCCCTGCGGACTAGCGGGAGTATCGAGCAGTACTTC	17	.	TRBD2	TRBV3-1/TRBV3-2	TRBJ2-7
CASYHSGENVGKLFF	TGTGCCAGCTACCATTCAGGGGAAAACGTAGGAAAACTGTTTTTT	15	.	.	TRBV19	TRBJ1-4
CSTGRLYEQYF	TGCAGTACTGGACGGTTATACGAGCAGTACTTC	11	.	.	TRBV20-1	TRBJ2-7
CASSKQGQVTGELFF	TGTGCCAGTAGTAAACAGGGTCAGGTCACCGGGGAGCTGTTTTTT	15	.	.	TRBV19	TRBJ2-2
CASSRQGRGTEAFF	TGCGCCAGCAGCCGACAGGGCAGGGGCACTGAAGCTTTCTTT	14	few	TRBD1	TRBV5-1	TRBJ1-1
CASRGEYSNQPQHF	TGTGCCAGCAGGGGCGAATATAGCAATCAGCCCCAGCATTTT	14	.	.	TRBV28	TRBJ1-5
CASSLEQGLAGYTF	TGTGCCAGCAGCTTGGAACAGGGCTTGGCTGGCTACACCTTC	14	.	.	TRBV5-4	TRBJ1-2
CATSGTGSMETQYF	TGTGCCACCAGTGGAACAGGGTCGATGGAGACCCAGTACTTC	14	.	.	TRBV24-1	TRBJ2-5
CASSIAGANTGELFF	TGTGCCAGCAGTATAGCGGGGGCGAACACCGGGGAGCTGTTTTTT	15	.	TRBD2	TRBV28	TRBJ2-2
CASSFSGSPNTGELFF	TGTGCCAGCAGCTTTAGCGGGAGTCCGAACACCGGGGAGCTGTTTTTT	16	.	TRBD2	TRBV7-2	TRBJ2-2
CASSITLGHGDYNEQFF	TGTGCCAGTAGTATTACCCTAGGACACGGAGACTACAATGAGCAGTTCTTC	17	.	.	TRBV19	TRBJ2-1
CASSIPASHGYTF	TGTGCCAGTAGTATACCGGCATCTCATGGCTACACCTTC	13	.	.	TRBV19	TRBJ1-2
CASSANRFFEKLFF	TGTGCCAGCAGCGCAAACAGGTTCTTCGAAAAACTGTTTTTT	14	.	.	TRBV28	TRBJ1-4
CASSSPGTRAAKLFF	TGTGCCAGCAGTTCCCCCGGGACTCGGGCTGCAAAACTGTTTTTT	15	few	.	TRBV28	TRBJ1-4
CASSPLGRQGSSGNTIYF	TGTGCCAGCTCACCACTGGGACGACAGGGGTCCTCTGGAAACACCATATATTTT	18	.	TRBD1	TRBV18	TRBJ1-3
CASSRQGANLGNQPQHF	TGTGCCAGCAGCCGACAGGGGGCTAATCTAGGCAATCAGCCCCAGCATTTT	17	.	TRBD1	TRBV6-6	TRBJ1-5
CASTPGQGLSNQPQHF	TGTGCCAGCACCCCGGGACAGGGGCTTAGCAATCAGCCCCAGCATTTT	16	once	TRBD1	TRBV5-8	TRBJ1-5
CASSALWGGSTDTQYF	TGTGCCAGCAGTGCCCTTTGGGGGGGGTCCACAGATACGCAGTATTTT	16	.	TRBD2	TRBV6-1	TRBJ2-3